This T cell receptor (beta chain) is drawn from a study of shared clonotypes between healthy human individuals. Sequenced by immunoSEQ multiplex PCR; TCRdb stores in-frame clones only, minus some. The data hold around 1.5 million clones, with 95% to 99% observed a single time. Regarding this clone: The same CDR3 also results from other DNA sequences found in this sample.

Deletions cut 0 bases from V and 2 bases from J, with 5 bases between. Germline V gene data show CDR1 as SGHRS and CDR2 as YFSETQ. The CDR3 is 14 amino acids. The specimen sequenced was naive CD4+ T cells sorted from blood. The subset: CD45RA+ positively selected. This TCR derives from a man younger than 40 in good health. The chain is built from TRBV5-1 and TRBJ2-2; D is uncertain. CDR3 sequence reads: CASSLAANTGELFF. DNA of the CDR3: TGCGCCAGCAGCTTGGCAGCTAACACCGGGGAGCTGTTTTTT. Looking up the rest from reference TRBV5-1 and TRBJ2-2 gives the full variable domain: KAGVTQTPRYLIKTRGQQVTLSCSPISGHRSVSWYQQTPGQGLQFLFEYFSETQRNKGNFPGRFSGRQFSNSRSEMNVSTLELGDSALYLCASSLAANTGELFFGEGSRLTVL.